A selection of T cell receptor beta chains follows, all from one sample in a study of T cell responses to AZD1222 COVID-19 vaccine. Sequencing used immunoSEQ multiplex PCR; TCRdb keeps in-frame clones, though not all of them. The repertoire holds 100,000 to 150,000 clones, approximately 88% seen once, with about 29% in the top ten. Material: peripheral blood, obtained on day 0 of AZD1222 vaccination. These receptors all come from an adult in good health. Each CDR3 is given with its conserved first and last residue. A D gene is named only where the DNA matches it firmly.

V gene: TRBV16
D gene: TRBD2
CDR3 protein: CASSQTGLADEQFF

V gene: TRBV28
D gene: TRBD1
CDR3 protein: CASSPGTGLCTF

V gene: TRBV7-3
D gene: TRBD1
CDR3 protein: CASSAGGESGNTIYF

V gene: TRBV7-2
D gene: -
CDR3 protein: CASSPVQGRYGYTF

V gene: TRBV5-4
D gene: -
CDR3 protein: CASSVDSNRGYTF

V gene: TRBV6-5
D gene: -
CDR3 protein: CASRAAGRNTEAFF

V gene: TRBV18
D gene: -
CDR3 protein: CASSPTGTGRNQPQHF

V gene: TRBV2
D gene: -
CDR3 protein: CASRSDESGDHGELFF

V gene: TRBV6-6
D gene: TRBD1
CDR3 protein: CASSSGQGNYGQPQHF

V gene: TRBV5-1
D gene: -
CDR3 protein: CASSLESQGTEAFF

V gene: TRBV28
D gene: -
CDR3 protein: CASSQGMANEKLFF

V gene: TRBV13
D gene: -
CDR3 protein: CASSLRDYGYTF

V gene: TRBV12-3/TRBV12-4
D gene: -
CDR3 protein: CASSPFNEKLFF

V gene: TRBV9
D gene: TRBD1
CDR3 protein: CASSRDSGEKLFF

V gene: TRBV11-1
D gene: -
CDR3 protein: CASSLTGLNQPQHF

V gene: TRBV10-3
D gene: -
CDR3 protein: CAISRGVGNSPLHF

V gene: TRBV30
D gene: -
CDR3 protein: CAWSVPTDFDTGELFF

V gene: TRBV5-8
D gene: -
CDR3 protein: CASTLGGPNTGELFF

V gene: TRBV6-4
D gene: -
CDR3 protein: CASSDSSSDNSPLHF

V gene: TRBV21-1
D gene: -
CDR3 protein: CASSPRNSSHEQYF

V gene: TRBV7-3
D gene: TRBD1
CDR3 protein: CASSQGQGSDEQYF

V gene: TRBV7-9
D gene: TRBD2
CDR3 protein: CASSSTGLAGGMNEQFF

V gene: TRBV6-1
D gene: -
CDR3 protein: CASSEAGGWRPYGYTF

V gene: TRBV4-1
D gene: -
CDR3 protein: CASSQDPGSNYGYTF

V gene: TRBV6-5
D gene: -
CDR3 protein: CASSFDRDNEKLFF

V gene: TRBV18
D gene: -
CDR3 protein: CASSPLGGNLNTEAFF

V gene: TRBV29-1
D gene: -
CDR3 protein: CSVADSGNTIYF

V gene: TRBV29-1
D gene: -
CDR3 protein: CSVRSSRPGELFF

V gene: TRBV29-1
D gene: -
CDR3 protein: CSVEGPTGTEAFF

V gene: TRBV11-2
D gene: -
CDR3 protein: CASSLASGTGTQYF

V gene: TRBV9
D gene: -
CDR3 protein: CASSVEGIGTDTQYF

V gene: TRBV6-6
D gene: -
CDR3 protein: CASSYSQSSYEQYF

V gene: TRBV5-8
D gene: -
CDR3 protein: CASSPLGQAPGNQPQHF

V gene: TRBV27
D gene: -
CDR3 protein: CASSLGGMNTEAFF

V gene: TRBV7-2
D gene: TRBD2
CDR3 protein: CASSSTLGLATDTQYF

V gene: TRBV9
D gene: TRBD2
CDR3 protein: CASSVGPSGGTDTQYF

V gene: TRBV6-4
D gene: -
CDR3 protein: CASSDSMAPALPYEQYF

V gene: TRBV7-8
D gene: TRBD2
CDR3 protein: CASSLGTSDKFF

V gene: TRBV5-1
D gene: -
CDR3 protein: CASSLEGPNSGNTIYF

V gene: TRBV6-1
D gene: TRBD2
CDR3 protein: CASREAGPRYEQYF

V gene: TRBV6-2/TRBV6-3
D gene: -
CDR3 protein: CASSYSEGEQFF